Shown below are 2 T cell receptor beta chains from a single sample sequenced in a study of shared clonotypes between healthy human individuals (dated by TCRdb to the early 2020s). Libraries were constructed by the immunoSEQ multiplex PCR assay. The table comes from immuneACCESS by way of TCRdb, which keeps in-frame sequences with V and J called. Part of the clones is missing from these tables; in studies checked, under half for an unresolved V gene and the rest for unknown reasons. For this sample the table gives 1,400,000 or so clones, of which less than 99% were detected only once. The ten largest clonotypes hold 0.36% of the sample. Sequencing was performed on naive CD4+ T cells sorted from blood. What the cell subset or site label conveys for this sample: CD45RA+ positively selected. These receptors were taken from a man aged 25 to 45 in good health.

CDR3: CASSLSLNGDEQFF. In nucleotides, the CDR3 is TGCGCCAGCAGCTTGAGTCTAAATGGCGATGAGCAGTTCTTC. The genes are TRBV5-1 and TRBJ2-1; D is unresolved. The CDR3 covers 14 residues. Germline V CDR1 and CDR2: SGHRS, YFSETQ. V gave up 1 base and J gave up 8 bases, with 13 bases separating them.

This clone came up once. The J gene is TRBJ2-3, the V gene TRBV9; D unresolved. Germline loops: CDR1 SGDLS, CDR2 YYNGEE. V was clipped by 0 bases and J by 2 bases, with 10 bases between them. The length of the CDR3 is 15 residues. The CDR3 region is CASSVAWKITDTQYF. CDR3 nucleotide sequence: TGTGCCAGCAGCGTAGCTTGGAAGATCACAGATACGCAGTATTTT.